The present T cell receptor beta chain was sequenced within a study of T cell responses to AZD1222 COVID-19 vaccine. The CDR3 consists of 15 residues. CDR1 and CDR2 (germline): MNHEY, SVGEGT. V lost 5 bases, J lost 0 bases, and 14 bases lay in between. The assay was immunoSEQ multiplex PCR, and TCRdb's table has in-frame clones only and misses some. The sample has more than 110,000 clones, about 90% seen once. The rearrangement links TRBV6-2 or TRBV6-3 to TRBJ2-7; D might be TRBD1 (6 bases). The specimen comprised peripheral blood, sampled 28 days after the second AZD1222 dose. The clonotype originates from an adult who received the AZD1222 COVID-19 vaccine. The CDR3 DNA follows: TGTGCCAGCAGTCGGGGCAGGGGCAGCTCCTACGAGCAGTACTTC. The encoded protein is CASSRGRGSSYEQYF.